A selection of T cell receptor beta chains follows, all from one sample in a study of blood T cell repertoires in COVID-19. Here immunoSEQ multiplex PCR was the method, and the copy in TCRdb shows in-frame clones only, minus some. The sample shows about 190,000 clones, about nine tenths of them seen only once. Sequencing was done on a sample of peripheral blood. These receptors were obtained from a man aged 35 to 55 with acute or convalescent COVID-19. Each CDR3 is given with its conserved first and last residue. Each record gives: J gene, D gene, clone size, V gene, CDR3 DNA, CDR3 protein. D genes are given only for firm matches. Clone size, where shown, is once, few, many, or a class for clones that have expanded.

TRBJ2-7,.,.,TRBV30,TGTGCCTGGAGTGTAAGTGCAGGGCATCACGAGCAGTACTTC,CAWSVSAGHHEQYF
TRBJ1-5,.,.,TRBV18,TGTGCCAGCTCACCACTCGACAGTGTCAATCAGCCCCAGCATTTT,CASSPLDSVNQPQHF
TRBJ1-6,.,few,TRBV6-5,TGTGCCAGCAGTTACTTATCTTATTCACCCCTCCACTTT,CASSYLSYSPLHF
TRBJ2-3,TRBD2,.,TRBV3-1/TRBV3-2,TGTGCCAGCAGCCAAGGGCTAGCGGGGAATACGCAGTATTTT,CASSQGLAGNTQYF
TRBJ1-5,TRBD1,.,TRBV5-5,TGTGCCAGCAGCGCGGGACAGTCGCCCGAACCCCAGCATTTT,CASSAGQSPEPQHF
TRBJ2-1,.,.,TRBV4-1,TGCGCCAGCGCGGGGGCCCCCTACAATGAGCAGTTCTTC,CASAGAPYNEQFF
TRBJ2-1,TRBD2,.,TRBV7-9,TGTGCCAGCAGCTTTCTAGCGGGGGCCGCTTCTTCCTACAATGAGCAGTTCTTC,CASSFLAGAASSYNEQFF
TRBJ1-1,.,.,TRBV15,TGTGCCACCAGCAGACGGGGTCTGGACACTGAAGCTTTCTTT,CATSRRGLDTEAFF
TRBJ1-4,.,.,TRBV4-3,TGCGCCAGCAGCCAAGAAGCCCCGGTTTATGAAAAACTGTTTTTT,CASSQEAPVYEKLFF
TRBJ1-1,.,once,TRBV3-1/TRBV3-2,TGTGCCAGCAGCCAAGATTTCGGGGTAACTGAAGCTTTCTTT,CASSQDFGVTEAFF
TRBJ1-2,.,.,TRBV6-5,TGTGCCAGCAGTTACTCCGTGGGTCACACCGGGGGCTACACCTTC,CASSYSVGHTGGYTF
TRBJ2-2,TRBD1,.,TRBV13,TGTGCCAGCAGCTTGTACGGGACAGGGCTTAACGGGGAGCTGTTTTTT,CASSLYGTGLNGELFF
TRBJ1-5,.,once,TRBV10-3,TGTGCCATCAGTGAGGCGGCAGGGGATCAGCCCCAGCATTTT,CAISEAAGDQPQHF
TRBJ2-1,.,.,TRBV11-2,TGTGCCAGCAGCTTAGGGGGCCGGAGCTCCTACAATGAGCAGTTCTTC,CASSLGGRSSYNEQFF
TRBJ2-1,TRBD2,.,TRBV19,TGTGCCAGTAGTAGTATACTAGCGGGGTACAATGAGCAGTTCTTC,CASSSILAGYNEQFF
TRBJ2-1,.,.,TRBV28,TGTGCCAGCAGCCTAGGGGGGGGGCCATACAATGAGCAGTTCTTC,CASSLGGGPYNEQFF
TRBJ1-4,.,.,TRBV19,TGTGCCAGTAACCTCACGGGGGATGAAAAACTGTTTTTT,CASNLTGDEKLFF
TRBJ2-2,.,.,TRBV27,TGTGCCAGCAGTTCCAGCACCGGGGAGCTGTTTTTT,CASSSSTGELFF
TRBJ2-7,.,.,TRBV1,TGCACCAGCAGCCTAACCGGGACTAGCGGGGGGCCCAACTCCTACGAGCAGTACTTC,CTSSLTGTSGGPNSYEQYF
TRBJ1-5,.,.,TRBV19,TGTGCCAGTAGTATCGCCTGGACTGGTAGCAATCAGCCCCAGCATTTT,CASSIAWTGSNQPQHF
TRBJ2-7,.,few,TRBV9,TGTGCCAGCAGCCCTTATGAGACTCCTACCTACGAGCAGTACTTC,CASSPYETPTYEQYF
TRBJ2-3,.,.,TRBV28,TGTGCCAGCAATGAACAGGGAGATACGCAGTATTTT,CASNEQGDTQYF
TRBJ1-5,TRBD1,.,TRBV28,TGTGCCAGCAGTTTACCCGGGGACAGGACGAATCAGCCCCAGCATTTT,CASSLPGDRTNQPQHF
TRBJ2-7,.,.,TRBV6-5,TGTGCCAGCAGTTACTCGAGGTCGGGTTACGAGCAGTACTTC,CASSYSRSGYEQYF
TRBJ2-7,TRBD1,.,TRBV5-1,TGCGCCAGCAGCCCCGGGGGCCTGGGACAGGGGGCGTACGAGCAGTACTTC,CASSPGGLGQGAYEQYF
TRBJ2-1,.,.,TRBV27,TGTGCCAGCAGTTTATCAGTCCAGGGATCCGCTAATGGGCAGTTCTTC,CASSLSVQGSANGQFF
TRBJ1-1,TRBD1,.,TRBV19,TGTGCCAGTAGTATCGGGACAGGGTCTACTGAAGCTTTCTTT,CASSIGTGSTEAFF